The 25 T cell receptor beta chains below all came from one sample that was sequenced in a study of T cell responses to AZD1222 COVID-19 vaccine. The repertoire was sequenced with immunoSEQ multiplex PCR; TCRdb's copy has only in-frame clones and lacks some. Here the sample spans approximately 150,000 clones, roughly nine tenths being singletons. The sample was peripheral blood, taken 28 days after the second AZD1222 dose. The receptors shown here come from an adult who received the AZD1222 COVID-19 vaccine.

This sequence joins TRBV5-1 and TRBJ2-5; 7 bases fit TRBD2. Germline V gene data show CDR1 as SGHRS and CDR2 as YFSETQ. V lost 0 bases, J lost 2 bases, and 1 base stayed unmatched. The CDR3 is 14 residues long. This chain's CDR3 is CASSLDSGQETQYF. CDR3 DNA: TGCGCCAGCAGCTTGGATAGCGGGCAAGAGACCCAGTACTTC.

J is TRBJ2-5 and V is TRBV9, with 8 bases aligning to TRBD1. Germline assignment: CDR1 SGDLS and CDR2 YYNGEE. The V and J ends lost 2 bases and 5 bases, in that order; junction bases with no gene match: 2. The CDR3 contains 13 residues. In DNA form, the CDR3 reads TGTGCCAGCAGCGTCCGACAGGGGGAGACCCAGTACTTC. Residues: CASSVRQGETQYF.

This chain links TRBV7-9 with TRBJ2-1; the match to TRBD2 covers 11 bases. V dropped 3 bases and J dropped 10; count of bases not matched to a gene: 5. The V gene's germline CDR1 is SEHNR and CDR2 FQNEAQ (reference sequence). The CDR3 loop spans 14 amino acids. In DNA, the CDR3 is TGTGCCAGCAGCTTTCTAGCGGGAGGCGGGGAGCAGTTCTTC. It specifies CASSFLAGGGEQFF.

This clone was recorded once. J is TRBJ1-5 and V is TRBV12-3 or TRBV12-4, with D unresolved. This CDR3 is 13 amino acids long. V gave up 1 base and J gave up 3 bases, with 4 bases separating them. CDR3 region: CASSLGANQPQHF. The CDR3 nucleotides are TGTGCCAGCAGTTTAGGGGCCAATCAGCCCCAGCATTTT.

This clone was picked up one time. This chain connects TRBV7-8 to TRBJ2-2, with a possible D match to TRBD1 (5 bases). The CDR3 contains 14 residues. The V and J ends lost 2 bases and 12 bases respectively, with 16 bases between them. Germline V gene lookup returns CDR1 SGHVS and CDR2 FQNEAQ. The CDR3 region is CASSLRFQGTKLFF. The CDR3 DNA reads as TGTGCCAGCAGCTTAAGATTTCAGGGAACGAAGCTGTTTTTT.

The chain is built from TRBV30 and TRBJ2-7; 7 bases align to TRBD2. Germline V gene sequence: CDR1 GTSNPN, CDR2 SVGIG (reference sequence). The CDR3 covers 14 residues. V shed 0 bases, J shed 6 bases, and the junction held 8 bases outside the gene matches. The CDR3 is CAWSVGGVSLEQYF. CDR3 bases: TGTGCCTGGAGTGTTGGGGGGGTTAGCCTCGAGCAGTACTTC.

The chain employs TRBV29-1 and TRBJ2-2; D not resolved. In germline, CDR1 is SQVTM, CDR2 ANQGSEA. The CDR3 length is 12 residues. Trimming left V 8 bases short and J 1 base short, with 8 bases between. The CDR3 sequence: CSLTENTGELFF. CDR3 bases: TGCAGCCTAACAGAGAACACCGGGGAGCTGTTTTTT.

This clone was counted a single time. The chain carries TRBV11-3 and TRBJ2-7, with 8 bases matching TRBD2. The germline V gene has CDR1 SGHNT and CDR2 YENEEA. The CDR3 consists of 15 residues. Germline trimming cut 5 bases from V and 5 bases from J; bases unmatched to any gene: 11. The chain's CDR3 is CASSPWTSSRHEQYF. In DNA form, the CDR3 reads TGTGCCAGCAGCCCATGGACTAGCTCTCGCCACGAGCAGTACTTC.

The chain couples TRBV30 to TRBJ2-3, with D tentatively TRBD2 (5 bases). CDR1 and CDR2 (germline): GTSNPN, SVGIG (reference sequence). Trimming took off 0 bases at V and 6 bases at J, with 7 bases between the two ends. This CDR3 spans 12 amino acids. The CDR3 here is CAWSVRGDTQYF. In nucleotides, the CDR3 is TGTGCCTGGAGTGTACGAGGGGATACGCAGTATTTT.

The chain employs TRBV14 and TRBJ2-2; 10 bases are shared with TRBD2. CDR1 and CDR2 from the germline V gene are SGHDN and FVKESK. This CDR3 comprises 17 residues. V lost 4 bases, J lost 4 bases, and 9 bases stayed unmatched. The CDR3 DNA reads TGTGCCAGCAGCCCCTTTGGACTAGCGGTGAGCACCGGGGAGCTGTTTTTT. Translated: CASSPFGLAVSTGELFF.

The chain joins TRBV19 to TRBJ2-2, with 14 bases matching TRBD2. Germline V CDR1 and CDR2: LNHDA, SQIVND (reference sequence). The CDR3 length is 17 residues. V lost 9 bases, J lost 0 bases, and 6 bases stayed unmatched. CDR3 protein: CASGTSGSPANTGELFF. The CDR3 nucleotides are TGTGCCAGCGGGACTAGCGGGAGCCCCGCGAACACCGGGGAGCTGTTTTTT.

The chain recombines TRBV6-5 with TRBJ2-5; D may be TRBD1 or TRBD2 (5 bases each). Germline values: CDR1 MNHEY, CDR2 SVGAGI. CDR3 length: 15 residues. Trimming cost V 0 bases and J 3 bases, with 11 bases left between them. CDR3 loop: CASSYSAGTEETQYF. As DNA, the CDR3 is TGTGCCAGCAGTTACTCAGCCGGGACGGAAGAGACCCAGTACTTC.

The V call is TRBV7-2, the J call TRBJ2-3; D remains ambiguous. The germline V gene has CDR1 SGHTA and CDR2 FQGNSA. The CDR3 has 12 amino acids. The V gene lost 5 bases and the J gene lost 11 bases, with 14 bases spanning the gap. CDR3 sequence: CASSLTYPGQYF. The DNA for the CDR3 is TGTGCCAGCAGCCTCACATATCCAGGGCAGTATTTT.

The V and J genes are TRBV4-1 and TRBJ2-1, with 10 positions matching TRBD2. The CDR3 has 17 amino acids. Per the germline V gene, CDR1 is MGHRA and CDR2 is YSYEKL. J gave up 5 bases and V 4 bases, and 11 bases lay outside the gene matches. CDR3 region: CASSPRTYSGRNNEQFF. The DNA of the CDR3 is TGCGCCAGCAGCCCCAGAACCTATAGCGGGAGGAACAATGAGCAGTTCTTC.

The chain is built from TRBV5-4 and TRBJ2-1, with 7 positions matching TRBD1. The CDR3 totals 13 residues. CDR1 SGHNT and CDR2 YYREEE come from the germline V gene (reference sequence). Trimming took 6 bases from V and 3 from J; bases not matched to a gene: 3. Here the CDR3 DNA reads TGTGCCAGCATGGGACAGAACTACAATGAGCAGTTCTTC. Translated: CASMGQNYNEQFF.

This rearrangement joins TRBV6-2 or TRBV6-3 to TRBJ1-1; D possibly corresponds to TRBD1 (5 bases). Between the trimmed V and J ends, which lost 0 bases and 4 bases, there was a span of 12 bases. The CDR3 sequence is 15 residues long. Germline assignment: CDR1 MNHEY and CDR2 SVGEGT. This CDR3 reads CASSYSIIQGTEAFF. The CDR3 DNA follows: TGTGCCAGCAGTTACTCTATTATCCAGGGCACTGAAGCTTTCTTT.

The chain couples TRBV7-9 to TRBJ2-2; 7 positions match TRBD1. The germline V gene has CDR1 SEHNR and CDR2 FQNEAQ (reference sequence). V dropped 7 bases and J dropped 5; count of bases not matched to a gene: 10. There are 15 residues in the CDR3. The CDR3 nucleotides read TGTGCCAGCAAGCAATTCGGGACAGATACCGGGGAGCTGTTTTTT. Its translation: CASKQFGTDTGELFF.

This sequence joins TRBV6-5 and TRBJ2-5, with D possibly being TRBD1 (6 bases). The CDR3 runs 13 residues. CDR1 and CDR2 (germline): MNHEY, SVGAGI. Trimming removed 7 bases from V and 2 bases from J, with 11 bases in between. Here the CDR3 reads CASKTGNQETQYF. The CDR3 DNA reads TGTGCCAGCAAAACAGGGAATCAAGAGACCCAGTACTTC.

The chain combines TRBV5-1 with TRBJ1-5, with no clear D. This CDR3 is 15 amino acids long. V gave up 4 bases and J gave up 5 bases, with 16 bases separating them. CDR1 and CDR2 from the germline V gene are SGHRS and YFSETQ. The CDR3 loop reads CASSPIAGRDQPQHF. CDR3 sequence (DNA): TGCGCCAGCAGCCCCATAGCAGGCCGCGATCAGCCCCAGCATTTT.

The chain combines TRBV7-2 with TRBJ2-5; 11 nucleotides match TRBD2. Trimming cost V 3 bases and J 5 bases; bases outside gene matches: 5. Germline loops: CDR1 SGHTA, CDR2 FQGNSA. This CDR3 region has 15 residues. The CDR3 sequence is CASSLASGRLETQYF. The CDR3 DNA sequence: TGTGCCAGCAGCTTGGCTAGCGGGAGGTTGGAGACCCAGTACTTC.

The rearrangement joins TRBV3-1 (or the pseudogene TRBV3-2) to TRBJ1-4, with unresolved D. Germline CDR1 and CDR2: LGHDT and YNNKEL (reference sequence). The V and J ends lost 6 bases and 0 bases respectively, with 2 bases between them. This CDR3 has 12 amino acids. The CDR3 DNA sequence: TGTGCCAGCAGTACAACTAATGAAAAACTGTTTTTT. Protein: CASSTTNEKLFF.

This chain links TRBV7-2 with TRBJ1-5, with D uncertain. Trimming cost V 5 bases and J 6 bases, with 20 bases left between them. The germline CDR1 and CDR2 sequences are SGHTA and FQGNSA. The CDR3 is 16 amino acids. The CDR3 spells CASSPSHLGVGQPQHF. CDR3 in DNA: TGTGCCAGCAGCCCCTCACATCTTGGGGTGGGTCAGCCCCAGCATTTT. The variable domain in full, with the rest retrieved from reference TRBV7-2 and TRBJ1-5, is GAGVSQSPSNKVTEKGKDVELRCDPISGHTALYWYRQSLGQGLEFLIYFQGNSAPDKSGLPSDRFSAERTGGSVSTLTIQRTQQEDSAVYLCASSPSHLGVGQPQHFGDGTRLSIL.

This chain connects TRBV4-1 to TRBJ2-7; D ambiguous. Trimming took 2 bases from V and 0 from J, leaving 8 bases between them. The CDR3 is made up of 14 amino acids. In germline, CDR1 is MGHRA, CDR2 YSYEKL. This CDR3 is CASSQRSGSYEQYF. The CDR3, as DNA: TGCGCCAGCAGCCAACGATCAGGCTCCTACGAGCAGTACTTC.

The chain is built from TRBV27 and TRBJ1-2; D call uncertain. Looked up from germline, CDR1 is MNHEY and CDR2 is SMNVEV (reference sequence). The V and J ends lost 3 bases and 4 bases respectively, with 9 bases between them. The CDR3 covers 13 residues. CDR3 bases: TGTGCCAGCAGTTTGGTGGGGAGCTATGGCTACACCTTC. Protein: CASSLVGSYGYTF.

This chain links TRBV5-1 with TRBJ2-7; 9 bases map to TRBD1. This CDR3 region has 16 residues. CDR1 is SGHRS, CDR2 YFSETQ, per germline. J lost 5 bases, V lost 4 bases, and 13 bases had no gene match. CDR3 nucleotides: TGCGCCAGCAGCGGAATCGGGACAGGGAATAGGAACGAGCAGTACTTC. Its translation: CASSGIGTGNRNEQYF. The full variable domain, rest sourced from reference TRBV5-1 and TRBJ2-7, is KAGVTQTPRYLIKTRGQQVTLSCSPISGHRSVSWYQQTPGQGLQFLFEYFSETQRNKGNFPGRFSGRQFSNSRSEMNVSTLELGDSALYLCASSGIGTGNRNEQYFGPGTRLTVT.